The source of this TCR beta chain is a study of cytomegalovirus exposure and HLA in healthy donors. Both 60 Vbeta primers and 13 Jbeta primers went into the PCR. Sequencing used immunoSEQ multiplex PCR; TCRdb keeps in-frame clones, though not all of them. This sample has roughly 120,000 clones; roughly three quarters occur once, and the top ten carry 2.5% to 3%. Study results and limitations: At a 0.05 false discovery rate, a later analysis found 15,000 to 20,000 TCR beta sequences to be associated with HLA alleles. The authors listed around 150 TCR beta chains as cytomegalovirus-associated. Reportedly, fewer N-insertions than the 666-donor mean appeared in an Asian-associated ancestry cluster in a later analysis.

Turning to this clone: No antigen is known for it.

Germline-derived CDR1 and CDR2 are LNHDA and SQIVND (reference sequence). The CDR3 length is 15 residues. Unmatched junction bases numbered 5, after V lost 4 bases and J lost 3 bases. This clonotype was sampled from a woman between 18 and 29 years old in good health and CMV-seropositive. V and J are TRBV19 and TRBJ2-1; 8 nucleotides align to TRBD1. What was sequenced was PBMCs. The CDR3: CASSTTGDHYNEQFF. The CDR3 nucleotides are TGTGCCAGTAGTACGACAGGGGATCACTACAATGAGCAGTTCTTC.